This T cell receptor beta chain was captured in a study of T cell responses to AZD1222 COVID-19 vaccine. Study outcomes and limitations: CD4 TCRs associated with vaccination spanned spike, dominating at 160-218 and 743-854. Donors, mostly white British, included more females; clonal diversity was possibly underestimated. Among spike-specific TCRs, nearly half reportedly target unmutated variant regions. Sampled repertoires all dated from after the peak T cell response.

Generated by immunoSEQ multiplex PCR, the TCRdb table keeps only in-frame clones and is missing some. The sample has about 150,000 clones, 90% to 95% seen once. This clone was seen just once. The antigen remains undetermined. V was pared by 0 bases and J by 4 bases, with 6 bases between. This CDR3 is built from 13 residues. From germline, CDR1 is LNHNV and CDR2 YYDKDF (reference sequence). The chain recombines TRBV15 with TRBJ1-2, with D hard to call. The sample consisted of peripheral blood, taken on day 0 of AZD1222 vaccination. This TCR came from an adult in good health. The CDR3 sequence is CATSRDHSYGYTF. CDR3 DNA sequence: TGTGCCACCAGCAGAGATCACAGCTATGGCTACACCTTC. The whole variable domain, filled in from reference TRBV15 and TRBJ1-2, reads DAMVIQNPRYQVTQFGKPVTLSCSQTLNHNVMYWYQQKSSQAPKLLFHYYDKDFNNEADTPDNFQSRRPNTSFCFLDIRSPGLGDTAMYLCATSRDHSYGYTFGSGTRLTVV.